One and the same sample provided the 10 T cell receptor beta chains below, sequenced in a study of blood T cell repertoires in COVID-19. Only in-frame clones appear in the TCRdb table, and some are missing; sequencing was by immunoSEQ multiplex PCR. The repertoire holds some 290,000 clones, with approximately 87% as singletons. The source material was peripheral blood. These receptors were taken from a woman under 40 with COVID-19, enrolled during active disease.

The chain joins TRBV28 to TRBJ1-5, with D possibly TRBD1 on 6 matching bases. The CDR3 is 16 residues long. With 3 bases removed from V and 1 base from J, the gap between germline ends came to 13 bases. Germline V gives CDR1 MDHEN, CDR2 SYDVKM. The CDR3 protein is CASSFGGKGSNQPQHF. The DNA of the CDR3 is TGTGCCAGCAGTTTTGGGGGCAAGGGGAGCAATCAGCCCCAGCATTTT.

The rearrangement joins TRBV25-1 to TRBJ1-1, with D tentatively TRBD1 (5 bases). Germline V gene sequence: CDR1 MGHDK, CDR2 SYGVNS. The CDR3 has 14 amino acids. V dropped 1 base and J dropped 6 bases, with 12 bases sitting between them. The CDR3 DNA follows: TGTGCCAGCAGTGAATGGGGGACTCCCGCTGAAGCTTTCTTT. Amino acids: CASSEWGTPAEAFF.

The chain combines TRBV3-1 (or the pseudogene TRBV3-2) with TRBJ1-1, with 7 positions matching TRBD1. CDR3 length equals 13 residues. The junction had 5 bases not matched to a gene; V was cut back by 5 bases and J by 5 bases. Germline CDR1 LGHDT, CDR2 YNNKEL (reference sequence). The CDR3 bases are TGTGCCAGCAGCAGACAGGGATGGACTGAAGCTTTCTTT. Protein: CASSRQGWTEAFF.

Regarding this clone: Other DNA sequences from this sample encode an identical CDR3 as well. The CDR3 spells CASSRQNQPQHF. CDR3 nucleotides: TGTGCCAGCAGCAGACAAAATCAGCCCCAGCATTTT. This chain uses TRBV12-3 or TRBV12-4 with TRBJ1-5; D unclear. Trimming pared 6 bases from V and 4 bases from J, leaving 7 bases between. The CDR3 extends over 12 amino acids.

The genes are TRBV7-9 and TRBJ1-1; no reliable D call. Trimming cost V 4 bases and J 4 bases, with 13 bases left between them. Germline values: CDR1 SEHNR, CDR2 FQNEAQ (reference sequence). This CDR3 is 14 amino acids long. The CDR3 coding sequence is TGTGCCAGCAGCTCCCCGTGGGCAGGCACTGAAGCTTTCTTT. It encodes CASSSPWAGTEAFF. The full variable domain, in which reference TRBV7-9 and TRBJ1-1 provide the parts outside the CDR3, is DTGVSQNPRHKITKRGQNVTFRCDPISEHNRLYWYRQTLGQGPEFLTYFQNEAQLEKSRLLSDRFSAERPKGSFSTLEIQRTEQGDSAMYLCASSSPWAGTEAFFGQGTRLTVV.

This clone was observed many times. The chain links TRBV4-1 to TRBJ1-1; D remains unclear. The V end lost 0 bases, the J end lost 9 bases, and 11 bases lay between the germline ends. Germline CDR1 and CDR2: MGHRA and YSYEKL. This CDR3 region has 13 residues. The CDR3: CASSQEEGGKAFF. The CDR3 nucleotides read TGCGCCAGCAGCCAAGAGGAGGGAGGAAAAGCTTTCTTT.

The chain recombines TRBV28 with TRBJ1-5; D unclear. The CDR3 has 14 amino acids. The germline CDR1 and CDR2 sequences are MDHEN and SYDVKM. Trimming took 7 bases from V and 3 from J, leaving 13 bases between them. In nucleotides, the CDR3 is TGTGCCAGCACCAACCGGGGTTCCAATCAGCCCCAGCATTTT. Translating it yields CASTNRGSNQPQHF.

This chain uses TRBV10-3 with TRBJ2-5, with TRBD1 identical over 8 bases. Germline loops: CDR1 ENHRY, CDR2 SYGVKD. With V trimmed by 8 bases and J by 5 bases, 13 bases remained unmatched. The CDR3 runs 15 residues. CDR3 residues: CAIGRSGTGQETQYF. The CDR3 DNA reads as TGTGCCATCGGGAGATCCGGGACAGGACAGGAGACCCAGTACTTC.

The rearrangement joins TRBV25-1 to TRBJ2-1; D possibly corresponds to TRBD2 (5 bases). Germline CDR1 MGHDK, CDR2 SYGVNS. The CDR3 extends over 15 amino acids. V was trimmed by 3 bases and J by 0 bases, leaving 9 bases between them. The DNA of the CDR3 is TGTGCCAGCAGTGATCCTGGGAGCTCCTACAATGAGCAGTTCTTC. Translated, it gives CASSDPGSSYNEQFF.

The chain links TRBV19 to TRBJ1-5; TRBD1 agrees at 7 bases. Germline-derived CDR1 and CDR2 are LNHDA and SQIVND (reference sequence). V shed 3 bases, J shed 1 base, and the junction held 6 bases outside the gene matches. This CDR3 is 16 amino acids long. CDR3 sequence reads: CASSMVRQGSNQPQHF. CDR3 DNA: TGTGCCAGTAGTATGGTGAGACAGGGCAGCAATCAGCCCCAGCATTTT.